This T cell receptor beta chain was retrieved from a study of STAT5B mutations in CD4+ large granular lymphocyte leukemia. Germline V gene lookup returns CDR1 MGHDK and CDR2 SYGVNS. Between the trimmed V and J ends, which lost 2 bases and 5 bases, there was a span of 12 bases. The CDR3 totals 15 residues. Here immunoSEQ multiplex PCR was the method, and the copy in TCRdb shows in-frame clones only, minus some. The repertoire has approximately 35,000 clones, 65% to 70% of them found once; the top ten carry about 1.8%. The chain links TRBV25-1 to TRBJ1-4, with unresolved D. Sequenced sample: CD4+ T cells from blood buffy coats. The sequence came from a human donor in good health. The CDR3 region has the DNA TGTGCCAGCAGTGAACCTGGGATCCTCAATGAAAAACTGTTTTTT. Residues: CASSEPGILNEKLFF.